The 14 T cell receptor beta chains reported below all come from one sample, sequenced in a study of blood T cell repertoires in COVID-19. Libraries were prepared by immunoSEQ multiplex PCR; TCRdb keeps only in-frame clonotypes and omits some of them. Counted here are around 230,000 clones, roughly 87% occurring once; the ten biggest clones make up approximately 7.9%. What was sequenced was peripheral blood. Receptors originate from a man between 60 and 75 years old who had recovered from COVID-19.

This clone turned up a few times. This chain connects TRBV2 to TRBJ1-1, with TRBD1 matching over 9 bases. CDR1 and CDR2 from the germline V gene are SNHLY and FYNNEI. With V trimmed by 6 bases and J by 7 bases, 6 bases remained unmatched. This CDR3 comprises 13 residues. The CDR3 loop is CASREDRGGEAFF. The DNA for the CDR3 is TGTGCCAGCAGGGAGGACAGGGGAGGTGAAGCTTTCTTT.

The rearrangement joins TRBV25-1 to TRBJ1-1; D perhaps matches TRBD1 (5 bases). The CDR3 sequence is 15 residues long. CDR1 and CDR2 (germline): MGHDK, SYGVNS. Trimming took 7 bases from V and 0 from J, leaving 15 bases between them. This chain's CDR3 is CASKRRAGLNTEAFF. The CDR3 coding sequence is TGTGCCAGCAAGAGGAGGGCAGGGCTGAACACTGAAGCTTTCTTT. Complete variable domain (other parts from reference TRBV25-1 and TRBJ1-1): EADIYQTPRYLVIGTGKKITLECSQTMGHDKMYWYQQDPGMELHLIHYSYGVNSTEKGDLSSESTVSRIRTEHFPLTLESARPSHTSQYLCASKRRAGLNTEAFFGQGTRLTVV.

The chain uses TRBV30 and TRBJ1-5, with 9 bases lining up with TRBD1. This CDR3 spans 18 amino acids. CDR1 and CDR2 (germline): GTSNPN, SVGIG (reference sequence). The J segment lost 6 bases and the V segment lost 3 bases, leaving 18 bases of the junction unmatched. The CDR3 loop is CAWRTPGTGRTGGQPQHF. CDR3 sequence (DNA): TGTGCCTGGAGGACCCCCGGGACAGGGAGGACCGGCGGTCAGCCCCAGCATTTT.

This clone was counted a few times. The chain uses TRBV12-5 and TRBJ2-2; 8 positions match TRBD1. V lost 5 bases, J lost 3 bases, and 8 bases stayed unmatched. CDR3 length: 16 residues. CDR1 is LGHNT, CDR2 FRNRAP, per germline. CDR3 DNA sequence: TGTGCTAGTGGTCTCGGACAGGGCCATTACACCGGGGAGCTGTTTTTT. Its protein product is CASGLGQGHYTGELFF.

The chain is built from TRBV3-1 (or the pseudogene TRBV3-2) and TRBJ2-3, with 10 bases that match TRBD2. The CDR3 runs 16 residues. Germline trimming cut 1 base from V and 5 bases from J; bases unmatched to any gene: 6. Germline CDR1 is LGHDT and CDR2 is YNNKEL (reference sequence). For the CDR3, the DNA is TGTGCCAGCAGCCAAGGGAGTAGCGGGGGGATAGATACGCAGTATTTT. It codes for CASSQGSSGGIDTQYF.

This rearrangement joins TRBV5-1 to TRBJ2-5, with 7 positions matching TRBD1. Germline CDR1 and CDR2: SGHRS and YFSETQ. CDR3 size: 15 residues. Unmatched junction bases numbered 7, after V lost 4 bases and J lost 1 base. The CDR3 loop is CASSARTGGQETQYF. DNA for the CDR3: TGCGCCAGCAGCGCGAGGACAGGAGGCCAAGAGACCCAGTACTTC. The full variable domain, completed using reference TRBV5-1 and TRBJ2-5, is KAGVTQTPRYLIKTRGQQVTLSCSPISGHRSVSWYQQTPGQGLQFLFEYFSETQRNKGNFPGRFSGRQFSNSRSEMNVSTLELGDSALYLCASSARTGGQETQYFGPGTRLLVL.

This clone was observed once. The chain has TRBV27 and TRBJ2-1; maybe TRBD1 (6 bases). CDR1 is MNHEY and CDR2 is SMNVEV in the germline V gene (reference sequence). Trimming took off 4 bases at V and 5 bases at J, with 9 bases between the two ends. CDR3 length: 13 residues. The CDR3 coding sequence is TGTGCCAGCAGTTGGGGGCGGAACAATGAGCAGTTCTTC. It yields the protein CASSWGRNNEQFF.

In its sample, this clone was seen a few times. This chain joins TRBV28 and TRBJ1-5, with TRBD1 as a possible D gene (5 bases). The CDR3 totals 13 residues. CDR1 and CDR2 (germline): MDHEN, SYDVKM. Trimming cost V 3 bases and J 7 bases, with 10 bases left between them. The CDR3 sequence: CASSFGGIQPQHF. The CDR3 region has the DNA TGTGCCAGCAGTTTTGGGGGGATCCAGCCCCAGCATTTT.

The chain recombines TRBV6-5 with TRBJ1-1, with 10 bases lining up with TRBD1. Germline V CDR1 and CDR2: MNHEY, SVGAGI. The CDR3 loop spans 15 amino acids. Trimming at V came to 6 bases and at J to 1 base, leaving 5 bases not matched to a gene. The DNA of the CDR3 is TGTGCCAGCAGGTGGGACAGGGGCGGGAACACTGAAGCTTTCTTT. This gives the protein CASRWDRGGNTEAFF.

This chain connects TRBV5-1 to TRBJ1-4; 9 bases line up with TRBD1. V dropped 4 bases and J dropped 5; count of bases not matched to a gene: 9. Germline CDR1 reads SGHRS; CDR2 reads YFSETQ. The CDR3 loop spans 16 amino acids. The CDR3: CASSAGSGQGNEKLFF. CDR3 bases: TGCGCCAGCAGCGCGGGGTCGGGACAGGGAAATGAAAAACTGTTTTTT.

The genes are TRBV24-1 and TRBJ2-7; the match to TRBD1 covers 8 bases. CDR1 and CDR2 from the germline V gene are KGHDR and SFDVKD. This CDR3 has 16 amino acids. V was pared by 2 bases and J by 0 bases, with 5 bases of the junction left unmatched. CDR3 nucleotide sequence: TGTGCCACCAGTGATTCGACAGGGGCCTTCTCCTACGAGCAGTACTTC. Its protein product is CATSDSTGAFSYEQYF.

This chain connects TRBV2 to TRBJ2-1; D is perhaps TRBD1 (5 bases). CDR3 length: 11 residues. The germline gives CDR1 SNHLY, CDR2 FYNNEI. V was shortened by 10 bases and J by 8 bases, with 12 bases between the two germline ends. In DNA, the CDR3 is TGTGCCATTCAGGGTCAGGATGAGCAGTTCTTC. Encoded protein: CAIQGQDEQFF.

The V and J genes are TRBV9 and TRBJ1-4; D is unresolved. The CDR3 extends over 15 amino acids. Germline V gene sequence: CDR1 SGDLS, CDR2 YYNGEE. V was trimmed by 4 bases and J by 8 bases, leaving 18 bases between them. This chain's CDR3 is CASSLRPIGGEKLFF. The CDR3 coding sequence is TGTGCCAGCAGCCTGAGGCCCATTGGAGGAGAAAAACTGTTTTTT. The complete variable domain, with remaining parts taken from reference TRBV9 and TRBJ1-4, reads DSGVTQTPKHLITATGQRVTLRCSPRSGDLSVYWYQQSLDQGLQFLIQYYNGEERAKGNILERFSAQQFPDLHSELNLSSLELGDSALYFCASSLRPIGGEKLFFGSGTQLSVL.

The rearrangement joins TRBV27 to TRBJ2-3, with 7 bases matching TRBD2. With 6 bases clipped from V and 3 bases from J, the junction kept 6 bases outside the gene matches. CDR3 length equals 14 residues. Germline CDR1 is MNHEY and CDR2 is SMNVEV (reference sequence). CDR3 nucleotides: TGTGCCAGCAGCCGACTAGCTGAGACAGATACGCAGTATTTT. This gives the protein CASSRLAETDTQYF.